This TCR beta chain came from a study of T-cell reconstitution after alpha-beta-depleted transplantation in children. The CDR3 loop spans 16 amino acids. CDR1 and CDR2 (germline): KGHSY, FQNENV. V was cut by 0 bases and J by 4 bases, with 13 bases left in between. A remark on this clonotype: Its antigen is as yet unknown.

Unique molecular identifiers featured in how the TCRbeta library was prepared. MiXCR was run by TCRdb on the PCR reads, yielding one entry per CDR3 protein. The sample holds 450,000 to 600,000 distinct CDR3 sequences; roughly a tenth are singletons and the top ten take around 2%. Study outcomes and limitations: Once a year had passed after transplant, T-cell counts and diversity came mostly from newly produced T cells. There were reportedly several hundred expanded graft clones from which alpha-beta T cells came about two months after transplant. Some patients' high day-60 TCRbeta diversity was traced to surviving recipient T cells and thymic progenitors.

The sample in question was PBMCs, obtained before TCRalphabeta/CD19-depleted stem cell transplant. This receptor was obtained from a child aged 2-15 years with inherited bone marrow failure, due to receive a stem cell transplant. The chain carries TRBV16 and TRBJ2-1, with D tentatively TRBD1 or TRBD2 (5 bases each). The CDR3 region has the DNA TGTGCCAGCAGCCAATCTCAATGGGGGTTTTACAATGAGCAGTTCTTC. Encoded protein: CASSQSQWGFYNEQFF. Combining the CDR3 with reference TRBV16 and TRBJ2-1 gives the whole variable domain GEEVAQTPKHLVRGEGQKAKLYCAPIKGHSYVFWYQQVLKNEFKFLISFQNENVFDETGMPKERFSAKCLPNSPCSLEIQATKLEDSAVYFCASSQSQWGFYNEQFFGPGTRLTVL.